What follows are 18 T cell receptor beta chains derived from one specimen sequenced in a study of response to subunit inactivated influenza vaccine. TCRdb processed the RT-PCR reads anew with MiXCR; each CDR3 protein has one entry. The sample consists of around 750,000 distinct CDR3 sequences, less than 25% of them appearing once. Sequences were derived from PBMCs from blood, sampled roughly 5 days after vaccination. The receptor source for this set is a man between 45 and 60 years old who received an inactivated influenza vaccine.

The rearrangement links TRBV20-1 to TRBJ2-7; 14 bases map to TRBD2. There are 16 residues in the CDR3. Germline-derived CDR1 and CDR2 are DFQATT and SNEGSKA (reference sequence). V shed 0 bases and J 7 bases; nucleotides not matched to a gene: 8. The CDR3, as DNA: TGCAGTGCTAGAGATCGACTAGCGGGAGGGCCTAGGGAGCAGTACTTC. It specifies CSARDRLAGGPREQYF.

V gene TRBV3-1 combines with J gene TRBJ2-3; 14 nucleotides match TRBD2. V gave up 4 bases and J gave up 3 bases; unmatched junction bases: 15. The CDR3 sequence is 20 residues long. CDR1 is LGHDT, CDR2 YNNKEL, per germline (reference sequence). The CDR3 nucleotides read TGTGCCAGCAGCCTCCTCTTTACCGGGACTAGCGGGAGAACGACAGATACGCAGTATTTT. Protein: CASSLLFTGTSGRTTDTQYF.

The chain uses TRBV12-3 or TRBV12-4 and TRBJ2-6; TRBD1 might be the D (6 bases). V was shortened by 1 base and J by 0 bases, with 10 bases between the two germline ends. This CDR3 has 17 amino acids. The CDR3 reads CASSLGGQYSGANVLTF. CDR3 nucleotide sequence: TGTGCCAGCAGTTTAGGAGGACAGTACTCTGGGGCCAACGTCCTGACTTTC.

This clonotype was counted at least ten times. This rearrangement joins TRBV3-1 to TRBJ2-2; no definite D call. The length of the CDR3 is 14 residues. V was trimmed by 1 base and J by 4 bases, leaving 7 bases between them. CDR1 LGHDT and CDR2 YNNKEL come from the germline V gene (reference sequence). Written as DNA, the CDR3 is TGTGCCAGCAGCCAAGTTCCTCGCACCGGGGAGCTGTTTTTT. It encodes CASSQVPRTGELFF.

The rearrangement uses TRBV9 and TRBJ2-3; 7 bases line up with TRBD1. This CDR3 spans 15 amino acids. Germline trimming cut 4 bases from V and 0 bases from J; bases unmatched to any gene: 5. Looked up from germline, CDR1 is SGDLS and CDR2 is YYNGEE. The CDR3 sequence: CASSRTGASTDTQYF. In DNA, the CDR3 is TGTGCCAGCAGCCGTACAGGGGCAAGCACAGATACGCAGTATTTT.

This clonotype showed up just a few times. The CDR3 spells CASSPPGTRDTQYF. The CDR3 coding sequence is TGTGCCAGCAGCCCCCCGGGAACGAGGGATACGCAGTATTTT. The gene calls are TRBV7-3 and TRBJ2-3, with TRBD2 as a possible D gene (5 bases). This CDR3 has 14 residues. Trimming cost V 5 bases and J 6 bases, with 15 bases left between them. CDR1 SGHTA and CDR2 FQGTGA come from the germline V gene.

This clonotype was seen more than once but under ten times. V is TRBV29-1 and J is TRBJ2-1; 7 bases are shared with TRBD2. Unmatched junction bases numbered 4, after V lost 2 bases and J lost 3 bases. The germline gives CDR1 SQVTM, CDR2 ANQGSEA. The CDR3 has 14 residues. The CDR3 reads CSVEYRGSYNEQFF. The CDR3 nucleotides read TGCAGCGTTGAATATCGCGGGAGCTACAATGAGCAGTTCTTC.

This clonotype has more than one count but fewer than ten. CDR3: CASSTGDIEETQYF. The CDR3 DNA reads TGCGCCAGCAGCACCGGGGACATAGAAGAGACCCAGTACTTC. The rearrangement links TRBV5-1 to TRBJ2-5, with D possibly TRBD1 on 6 matching bases. CDR1 is SGHRS and CDR2 is YFSETQ in the germline V gene. The CDR3 is 14 amino acids. Trimming left V 4 bases short and J 3 bases short, with 13 bases between.

J is TRBJ2-1 and V is TRBV11-2; 14 bases align to TRBD2. The V gene end was trimmed by 3 bases and the J gene end by 5 bases; junction bases not matched to a gene: 9. This CDR3 spans 18 amino acids. Germline V gene lookup returns CDR1 SGHAT and CDR2 FQNNGV. Here the CDR3 reads CASSFPTSGGALNNEQFF. CDR3 nucleotides: TGTGCCAGCAGCTTCCCGACTAGCGGGGGGGCGTTGAACAATGAGCAGTTCTTC. The full variable domain, completed using reference TRBV11-2 and TRBJ2-1, is EAGVAQSPRYKIIEKRQSVAFWCNPISGHATLYWYQQILGQGPKLLIQFQNNGVVDDSQLPKDRFSAERLKGVDSTLKIQPAKLEDSAVYLCASSFPTSGGALNNEQFFGPGTRLTVL.

Only a few counts were recorded for this clonotype. The chain links TRBV15 to TRBJ2-7; no clear D gene. With 6 bases removed from V and 5 bases from J, the gap between germline ends came to 8 bases. Per the germline V gene, CDR1 is LNHNV and CDR2 is YYDKDF (reference sequence). CDR3 length equals 11 residues. Written as DNA, the CDR3 is TGTGCCACCAGGGCAGCCAACGAGCAGTACTTC. Translating it yields CATRAANEQYF.

The chain links TRBV9 to TRBJ2-5; D may be TRBD1 or TRBD2 (6 bases each). Trimming shortened V by 3 bases and J by 1 base, and 22 bases separated the two germline ends. CDR1 SGDLS and CDR2 YYNGEE come from the germline V gene. This CDR3 is 18 amino acids long. The CDR3 spells CASSEQRGGRKFQETQYF. CDR3 coding DNA: TGTGCCAGCAGCGAGCAGAGAGGGGGGCGAAAATTCCAAGAGACCCAGTACTTC.

This clonotype was found a few times. The genes are TRBV5-6 and TRBJ1-1; D gene unclear. V was clipped by 2 bases and J by 0 bases, with 11 bases between them. The CDR3 length is 15 residues. Germline V gene sequence: CDR1 SGHDT, CDR2 YYEEEE. CDR3 protein: CASSFLSRLNTEAFF. CDR3 nucleotides: TGTGCCAGCAGCTTTTTAAGTAGGTTGAACACTGAAGCTTTCTTT.

This clonotype was counted only a few times. The chain recombines TRBV7-9 with TRBJ2-7; 8 nucleotides align to TRBD1. With V trimmed by 1 base and J by 7 bases, 6 bases remained unmatched. This CDR3 spans 14 amino acids. Germline CDR1 SEHNR, CDR2 FQNEAQ (reference sequence). This CDR3 reads CASSLGTGFMEQYF. CDR3 coding DNA: TGTGCCAGCAGCTTAGGGACAGGGTTTATGGAGCAGTACTTC.

This clonotype was detected a few times. The chain couples TRBV6-2 or TRBV6-3 to TRBJ2-1; tentatively, D is TRBD2 (5 bases). This CDR3 has 19 residues. The germline V gene encodes CDR1 MNHEY and CDR2 SVGEGT. V shed 0 bases and J shed 2 bases, with 20 bases lying between them. The CDR3 DNA follows: TGTGCCAGCAGTTACTCGGTTGTCATGTGGGAGTGGACCTACAATGAGCAGTTCTTC. Translating it yields CASSYSVVMWEWTYNEQFF.

In the case of this clonotype: A junction boundary mismatches the germline segment, possibly from a read error. This chain connects TRBV6-5 to TRBJ1-1, with TRBD1 matching over 10 bases. Germline CDR1 MNHEY, CDR2 SVGAGI. This CDR3 has 15 residues. This CDR3 reads CASSLPGQGNAEAFF. The CDR3 bases are TGTGCCAGCAGTCTACCGGGACAGGGGAACGCTGAAGCTTTCTTT.

The CDR3 region has the DNA TGTGCCAGCAGTTTTCGGAGAGTTTATAATTCACCCCTCCACTTT. This codes for CASSFRRVYNSPLHF. The V and J genes are TRBV12-3 or TRBV12-4 and TRBJ1-6, with D uncertain. The CDR3 is 15 amino acids. The V end was cut by 3 bases, the J end by 4 bases, with 10 bases between.

The V call is TRBV6-5, the J call TRBJ2-1; 9 bases agree with TRBD2. The CDR3 is made up of 12 amino acids. Per the germline V gene, CDR1 is MNHEY and CDR2 is SVGAGI. With V trimmed by 6 bases and J by 15 bases, 9 bases remained unmatched. The CDR3 loop is CASRTSSGMVFF. The CDR3 DNA reads TGTGCCAGCAGAACCTCTAGCGGGATGGTGTTCTTC.

The V gene is TRBV6-1, the J gene TRBJ2-3; 8 bases map to TRBD1. After removal of 6 bases from V and 4 bases from J, the junction contained 12 bases not matched to a gene. Germline CDR1 is MNHNS and CDR2 is SASEGT. CDR3 length: 16 residues. CDR3 sequence: CASSPMTGAPADTQYF. In nucleotides, the CDR3 is TGTGCCAGCAGCCCCATGACAGGGGCGCCGGCAGATACGCAGTATTTT.